The entry below describes one T cell receptor (beta chain). Its antigen is unidentified. The data stem from a study of OX40 agonist ivuxolimab in advanced cancers. Study observations and caveats: Antigens targeted by the expanded peripheral T cells were not determined. CD8+ T cells showed, on average, more clonal expansion than CD4+ cells.

Repertoires were generated with immunoSEQ multiplex PCR, while TCRdb's copy carries only in-frame clones and drops some. The sample holds 70,000 to 95,000 clones, about 90% seen once. This CDR3 is 13 amino acids long. With 4 bases clipped from V and 8 bases from J, the junction kept 8 bases outside the gene matches. The germline V gene encodes CDR1 SGHRS and CDR2 YFSETQ. Sample: CD4+ or CD8+ T cells sorted from blood, taken in a trial of the OX40 agonist ivuxolimab. The V call is TRBV5-1, the J call TRBJ1-2; 7 bases are shared with TRBD1. The TCR comes from an adult with an advanced solid tumor such as melanoma, head and neck, liver or kidney cancer. The CDR3 sequence: CASSPDRSWGYTF. CDR3 nucleotide sequence: TGCGCCAGCAGCCCGGACAGGAGTTGGGGCTACACCTTC.